The sequence of this TCR beta chain was determined in a study of cytomegalovirus exposure and HLA in healthy donors. The PCR made use of 60 Vbeta and 13 Jbeta primers. Assay: immunoSEQ multiplex PCR; the TCRdb copy retains only in-frame clones and omits some. The data hold some 150,000 clones, with about 80% observed a single time. This receptor was identified in a man aged 18 to 29 in good health and CMV-seropositive. Sequenced input: PBMCs.

CDR3 nucleotides: TGTGCCTGGAGTGCTGCAGGGGTCACCGGGGAGCTGTTTTTT. This translates into CAWSAAGVTGELFF. The chain couples TRBV30 to TRBJ2-2, with a possible D match to TRBD1 (6 bases). V gave up 1 base and J gave up 4 bases, with 10 bases separating them. The CDR3 consists of 14 residues. Germline lookup yields CDR1 GTSNPN and CDR2 SVGIG (reference sequence).